The source of this TCR beta chain is a study of prognosis after radiotherapy for stage I lung cancer. Two-round multiplex PCR amplified TCR beta CDR3 from genomic DNA. TRBV and TRBJ genes each had their own specific primers in first-round PCR. Using its own MiXCR run on the multiplex PCR reads, TCRdb lists one record per CDR3 protein. In the table there are 15,000 to 20,000 distinct CDR3 sequences, roughly 30% of which are singletons. Germline CDR1 and CDR2: SGDLS and YYNGEE. V was cut by 4 bases and J by 2 bases, with 13 bases left in between. The CDR3 length is 14 residues. This clonotype has a count of ten or more.

The material was PBMCs, obtained before or after stereotactic body radiation therapy (not recorded which). The sequence was collected from a donor over 45 with non-small cell lung cancer. The gene calls are TRBV9 and TRBJ2-7; perhaps TRBD1 as D (6 bases). Written as DNA, the CDR3 is TGTGCCAGCAGCCCGTGGGACATCCCCTACGAGCAGTACTTC. It specifies CASSPWDIPYEQYF.